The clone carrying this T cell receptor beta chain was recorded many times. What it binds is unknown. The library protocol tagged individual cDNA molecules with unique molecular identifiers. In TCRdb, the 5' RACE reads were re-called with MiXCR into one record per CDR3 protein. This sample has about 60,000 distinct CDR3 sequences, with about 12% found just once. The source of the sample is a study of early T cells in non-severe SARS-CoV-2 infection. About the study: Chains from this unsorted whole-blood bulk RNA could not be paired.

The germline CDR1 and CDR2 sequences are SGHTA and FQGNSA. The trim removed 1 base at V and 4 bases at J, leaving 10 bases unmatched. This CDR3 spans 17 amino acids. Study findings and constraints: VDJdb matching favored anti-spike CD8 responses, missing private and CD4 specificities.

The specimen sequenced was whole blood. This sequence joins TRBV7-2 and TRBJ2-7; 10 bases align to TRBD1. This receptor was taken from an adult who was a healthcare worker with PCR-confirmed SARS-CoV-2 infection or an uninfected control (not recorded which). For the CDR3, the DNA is TGTGCCAGCAGCTTAGGCCTTCCGGGACAGGGGAAGTACGAGCAGTACTTC. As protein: CASSLGLPGQGKYEQYF.